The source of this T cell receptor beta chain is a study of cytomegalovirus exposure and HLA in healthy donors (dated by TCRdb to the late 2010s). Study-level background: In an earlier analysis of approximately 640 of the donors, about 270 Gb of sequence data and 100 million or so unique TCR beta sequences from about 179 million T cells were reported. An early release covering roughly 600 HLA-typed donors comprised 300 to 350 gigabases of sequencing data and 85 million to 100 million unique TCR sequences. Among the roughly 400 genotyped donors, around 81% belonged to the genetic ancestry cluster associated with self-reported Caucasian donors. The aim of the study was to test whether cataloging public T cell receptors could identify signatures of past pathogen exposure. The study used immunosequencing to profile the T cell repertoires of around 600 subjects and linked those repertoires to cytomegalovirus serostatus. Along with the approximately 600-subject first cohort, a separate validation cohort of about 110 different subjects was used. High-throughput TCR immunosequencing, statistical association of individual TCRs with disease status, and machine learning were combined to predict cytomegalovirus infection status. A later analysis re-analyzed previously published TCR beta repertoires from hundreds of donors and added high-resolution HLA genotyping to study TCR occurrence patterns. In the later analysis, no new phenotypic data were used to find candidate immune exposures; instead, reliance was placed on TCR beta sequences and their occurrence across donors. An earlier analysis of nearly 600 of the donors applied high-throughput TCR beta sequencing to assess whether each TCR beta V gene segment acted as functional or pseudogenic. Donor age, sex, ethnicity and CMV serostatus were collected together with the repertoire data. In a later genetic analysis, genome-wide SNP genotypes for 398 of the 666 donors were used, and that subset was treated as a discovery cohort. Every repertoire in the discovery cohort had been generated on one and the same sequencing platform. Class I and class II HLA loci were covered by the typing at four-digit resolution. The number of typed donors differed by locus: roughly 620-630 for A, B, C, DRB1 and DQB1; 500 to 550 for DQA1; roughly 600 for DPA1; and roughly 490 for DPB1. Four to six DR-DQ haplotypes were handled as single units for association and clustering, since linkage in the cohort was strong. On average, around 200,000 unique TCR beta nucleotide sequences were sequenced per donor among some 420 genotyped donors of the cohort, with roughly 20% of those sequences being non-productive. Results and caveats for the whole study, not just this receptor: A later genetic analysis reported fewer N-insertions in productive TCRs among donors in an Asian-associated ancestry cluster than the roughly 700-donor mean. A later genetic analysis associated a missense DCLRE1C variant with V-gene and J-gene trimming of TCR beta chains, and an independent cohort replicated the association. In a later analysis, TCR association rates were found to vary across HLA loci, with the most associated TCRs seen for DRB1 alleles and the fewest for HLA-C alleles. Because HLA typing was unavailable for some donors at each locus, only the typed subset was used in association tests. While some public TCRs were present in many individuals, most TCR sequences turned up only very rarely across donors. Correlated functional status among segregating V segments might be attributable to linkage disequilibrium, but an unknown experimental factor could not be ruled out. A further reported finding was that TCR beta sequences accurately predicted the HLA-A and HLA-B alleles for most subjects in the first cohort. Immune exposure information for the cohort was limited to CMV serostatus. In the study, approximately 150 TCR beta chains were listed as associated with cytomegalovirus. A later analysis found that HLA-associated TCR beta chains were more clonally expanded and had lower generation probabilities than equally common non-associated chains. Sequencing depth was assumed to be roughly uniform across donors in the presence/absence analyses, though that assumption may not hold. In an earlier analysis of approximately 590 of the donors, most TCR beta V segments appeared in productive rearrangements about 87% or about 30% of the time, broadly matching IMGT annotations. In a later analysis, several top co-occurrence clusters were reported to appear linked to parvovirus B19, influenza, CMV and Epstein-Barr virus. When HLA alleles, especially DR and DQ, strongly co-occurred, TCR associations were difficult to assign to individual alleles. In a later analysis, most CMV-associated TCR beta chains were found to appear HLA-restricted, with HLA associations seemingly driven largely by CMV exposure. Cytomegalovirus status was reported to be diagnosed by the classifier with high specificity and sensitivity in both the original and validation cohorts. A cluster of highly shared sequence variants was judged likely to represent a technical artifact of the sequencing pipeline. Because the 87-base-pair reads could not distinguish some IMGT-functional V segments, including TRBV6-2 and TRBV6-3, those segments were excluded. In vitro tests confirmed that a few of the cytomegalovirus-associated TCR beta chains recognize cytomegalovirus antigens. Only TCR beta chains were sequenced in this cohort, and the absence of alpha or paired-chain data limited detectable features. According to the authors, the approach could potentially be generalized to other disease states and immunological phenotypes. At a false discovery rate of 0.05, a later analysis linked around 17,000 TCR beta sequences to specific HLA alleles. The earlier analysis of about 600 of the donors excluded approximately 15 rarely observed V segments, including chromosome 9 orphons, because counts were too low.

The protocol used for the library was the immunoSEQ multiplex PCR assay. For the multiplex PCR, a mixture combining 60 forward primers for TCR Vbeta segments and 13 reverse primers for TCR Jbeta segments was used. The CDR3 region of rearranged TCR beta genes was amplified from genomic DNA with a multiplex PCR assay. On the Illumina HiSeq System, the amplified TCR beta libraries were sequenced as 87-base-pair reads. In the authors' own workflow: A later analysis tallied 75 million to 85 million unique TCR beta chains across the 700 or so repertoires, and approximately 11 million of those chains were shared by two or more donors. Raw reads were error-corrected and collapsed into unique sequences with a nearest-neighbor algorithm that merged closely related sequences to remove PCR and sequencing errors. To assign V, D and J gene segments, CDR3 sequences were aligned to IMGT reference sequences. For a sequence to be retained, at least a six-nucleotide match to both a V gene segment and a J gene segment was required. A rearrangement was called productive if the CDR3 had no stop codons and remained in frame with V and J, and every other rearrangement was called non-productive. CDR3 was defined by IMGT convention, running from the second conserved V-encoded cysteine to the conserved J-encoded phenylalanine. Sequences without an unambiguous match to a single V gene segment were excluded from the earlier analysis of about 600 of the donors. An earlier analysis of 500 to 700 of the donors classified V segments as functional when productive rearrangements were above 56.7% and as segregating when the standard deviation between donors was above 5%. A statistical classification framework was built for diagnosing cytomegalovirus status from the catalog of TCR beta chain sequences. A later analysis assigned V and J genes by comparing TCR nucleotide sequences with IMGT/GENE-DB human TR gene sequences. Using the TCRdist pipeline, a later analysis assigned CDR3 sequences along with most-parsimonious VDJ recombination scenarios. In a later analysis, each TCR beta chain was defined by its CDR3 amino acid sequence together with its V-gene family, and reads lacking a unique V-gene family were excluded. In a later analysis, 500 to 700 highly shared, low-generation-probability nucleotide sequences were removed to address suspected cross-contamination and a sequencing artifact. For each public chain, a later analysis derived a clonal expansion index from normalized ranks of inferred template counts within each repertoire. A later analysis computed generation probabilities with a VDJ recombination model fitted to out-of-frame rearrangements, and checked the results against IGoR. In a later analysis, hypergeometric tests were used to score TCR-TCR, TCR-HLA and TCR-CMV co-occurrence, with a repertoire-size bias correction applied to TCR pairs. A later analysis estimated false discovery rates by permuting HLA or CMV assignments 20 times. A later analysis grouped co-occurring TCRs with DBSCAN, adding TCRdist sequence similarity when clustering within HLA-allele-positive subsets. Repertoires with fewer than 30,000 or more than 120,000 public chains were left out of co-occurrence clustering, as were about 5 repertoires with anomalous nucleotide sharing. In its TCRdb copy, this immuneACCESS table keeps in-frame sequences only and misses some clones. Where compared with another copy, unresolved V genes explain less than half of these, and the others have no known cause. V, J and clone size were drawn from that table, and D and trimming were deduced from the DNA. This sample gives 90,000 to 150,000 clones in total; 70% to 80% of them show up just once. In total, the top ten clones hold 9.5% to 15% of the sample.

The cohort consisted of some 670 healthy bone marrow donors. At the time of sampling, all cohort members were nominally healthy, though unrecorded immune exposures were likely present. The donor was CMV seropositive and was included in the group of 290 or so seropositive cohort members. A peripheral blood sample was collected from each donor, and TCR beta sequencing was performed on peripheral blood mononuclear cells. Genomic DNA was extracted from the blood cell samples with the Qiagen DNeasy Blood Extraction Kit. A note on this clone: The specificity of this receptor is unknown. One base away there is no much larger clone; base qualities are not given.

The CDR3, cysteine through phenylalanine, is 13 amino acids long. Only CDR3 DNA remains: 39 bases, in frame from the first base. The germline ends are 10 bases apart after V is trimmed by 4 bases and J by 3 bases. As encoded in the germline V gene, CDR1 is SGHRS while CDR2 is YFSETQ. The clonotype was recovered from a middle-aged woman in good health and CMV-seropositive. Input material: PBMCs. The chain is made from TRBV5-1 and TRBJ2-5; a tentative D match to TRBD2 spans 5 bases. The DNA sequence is TGCGCCAGCAGCACAACTAGGGAAGAGACCCAGTACTTC. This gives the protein CASSTTREETQYF. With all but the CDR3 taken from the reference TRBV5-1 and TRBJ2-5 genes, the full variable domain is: KAGVTQTPRYLIKTRGQQVTLSCSPISGHRSVSWYQQTPGQGLQFLFEYFSETQRNKGNFPGRFSGRQFSNSRSEMNVSTLELGDSALYLCASSTTREETQYFGPGTRLLVL.